Each of the 9 T cell receptor beta chains below was sequenced from the same sample in a study of T cell repertoires in cytomegalovirus infection. TCRdb re-called the reads through MiXCR, storing one row per CDR3 protein. This sample carries hundreds of thousands of distinct CDR3 sequences, less than 40% of them seen once, and the ten largest clones take about 14%. For these receptors, no antigen is known. Here the sequenced sample was cultured CD8+ T cells from PBMCs, taken from culture after CMV antigen stimulation. The receptors were gathered from a human donor in good health (CMV status not recorded). Some clones in this sample may be carry-over from other donors' samples.

This clonotype was picked up many times. The CDR3 sequence: CASSLGIQETQYF. DNA of the CDR3: TGTGCCAGCAGCTTGGGGATTCAAGAGACCCAGTACTTC. The chain carries TRBV12-3 or TRBV12-4 and TRBJ2-5, with no clear D. V was shortened by 6 bases and J by 2 bases, with 10 bases between the two germline ends. The CDR3 spans 13 residues.

The chain carries TRBV6-2 or TRBV6-3 and TRBJ2-1; TRBD1 matches at 8 bases. Germline V CDR1 and CDR2: MNHEY, SVGEGT. J lost 5 bases, V lost 6 bases, and 6 bases had no gene match. The CDR3 has 14 residues. CDR3 nucleotide sequence: TGTGCCAGCAGAAGGACAGGGAAGCACAATGAGCAGTTCTTC. This gives the protein CASRRTGKHNEQFF.

J is TRBJ1-1 and V is TRBV10-1, with D perhaps matching TRBD1 (6 bases). Trimming shortened V by 3 bases and J by 3 bases, and 14 bases separated the two germline ends. The CDR3 sequence is 15 residues long. CDR1 is WNHNN, CDR2 SYGVQD, per germline (reference sequence). CDR3 residues: CASSDSGASYTEAFF. Here the CDR3 DNA reads TGCGCCAGCAGTGATTCGGGGGCGTCCTACACTGAAGCTTTCTTT.

This clonotype was detected only a few times. The rearrangement uses TRBV7-9 and TRBJ2-7; the match to TRBD1 covers 8 bases. The CDR3 covers 14 residues. CDR1 and CDR2 (germline): SEHNR, FQNEAQ (reference sequence). Unmatched junction bases numbered 4, after V lost 5 bases and J lost 1 base. CDR3 sequence: CASSNRGNSYEQYV. The CDR3 nucleotides are TGTGCCAGCAGCAACAGGGGGAATTCCTACGAGCAGTACGTC.

On this clonotype itself: Germline and junction disagree at one end, which may indicate a read error. The chain combines TRBV11-1 with TRBJ1-6; D call uncertain. The CDR3 runs to 17 residues. Germline V lookup: CDR1 SGHAT, CDR2 FQDESV (reference sequence). The DNA for the CDR3 is TGTGCCAACAGCTTGCTCGGACCGCGCCTAGGAGATTCACCCCTCCACTTT. Translated: CANSLLGPRLGDSPLHF.

The table lists this clonotype with a few counts. The rearrangement uses TRBV10-3 and TRBJ2-7, with D perhaps TRBD1 or TRBD2 (5 bases each). The CDR3 spans 15 residues. Germline assignment: CDR1 ENHRY and CDR2 SYGVKD. V was trimmed by 0 bases and J by 3 bases, leaving 12 bases between them. DNA for the CDR3: TGTGCCATCAGTGAGTCTGGGGACGGATACTACGAGCAGTACTTC. Encoded protein: CAISESGDGYYEQYF.

This clonotype was seen repeatedly, ten times or more. V and J are TRBV7-6 and TRBJ2-2; 12 nucleotides align to TRBD2. The CDR3 runs to 18 residues. The V gene's germline CDR1 is SGHVS and CDR2 FNYEAQ. After removal of 3 bases from V and 7 bases from J, the junction contained 12 bases not matched to a gene. Here the CDR3 DNA reads TGTGCCAGCAGCTTCTCCGCCCTAGCGGGGGGGCTAGGCGGGGAGCTGTTTTTT. It codes for CASSFSALAGGLGGELFF. Supplemented by reference TRBV7-6 and TRBJ2-2, the full variable domain reads GAGVSQSPRYKVTKRGQDVALRCDPISGHVSLYWYRQALGQGPEFLTYFNYEAQQDKSGLPNDRFSAERPEGSISTLTIQRTEQRDSAMYRCASSFSALAGGLGGELFFGEGSRLTVL.

The rearrangement joins TRBV6-1 to TRBJ2-7, with D uncertain. The CDR3 loop spans 13 amino acids. CDR1 MNHNS and CDR2 SASEGT come from the germline V gene. Deletions cut 1 base from V and 2 bases from J, with 6 bases between. The CDR3, as DNA: TGTGCCAGCAGTGAAGGGCAGCCCTACGAGCAGTACGTC. Its protein product is CASSEGQPYEQYV.

This clonotype was counted only a few times. The chain carries TRBV27 and TRBJ1-2, with D perhaps matching TRBD1 (6 bases). In germline, CDR1 is MNHEY, CDR2 SMNVEV (reference sequence). The germline V and J ends were trimmed by 1 base and 6 bases, with 9 bases remaining between them. There are 13 residues in the CDR3. The CDR3 DNA reads TGTGCCAGCAGTTTATACAGGGACGATGGCTACACCTTC. It is translated as CASSLYRDDGYTF.